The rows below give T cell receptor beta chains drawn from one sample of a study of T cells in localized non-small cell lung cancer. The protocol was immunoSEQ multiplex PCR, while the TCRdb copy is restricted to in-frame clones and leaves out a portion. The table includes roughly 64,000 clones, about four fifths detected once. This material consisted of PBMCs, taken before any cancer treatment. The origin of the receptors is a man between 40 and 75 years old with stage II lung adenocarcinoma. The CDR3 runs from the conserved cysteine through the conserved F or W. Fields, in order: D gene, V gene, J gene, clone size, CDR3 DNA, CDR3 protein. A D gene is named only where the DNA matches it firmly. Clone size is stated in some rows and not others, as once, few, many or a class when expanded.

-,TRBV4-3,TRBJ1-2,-,TGCGCCAGCAGCCAAGAGCTACAGGGCCAGGGCTACACCTTC,CASSQELQGQGYTF
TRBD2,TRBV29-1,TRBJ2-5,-,TGCAGCGCTCCGCTAGCGGGACAAGAGACCCAGTACTTC,CSAPLAGQETQYF
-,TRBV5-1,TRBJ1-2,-,TGCGCCAGCAGCTTGGACTACAGGGATGGCTACACCTTC,CASSLDYRDGYTF
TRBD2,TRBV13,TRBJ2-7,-,TGTGCCAGCAGCGGGACTAGGGGAGGCTACGAGCAGTACTTC,CASSGTRGGYEQYF
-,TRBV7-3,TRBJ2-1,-,TGTGCCAGCAGCTCCGGGACCTACAATGAGCAGTTCTTC,CASSSGTYNEQFF
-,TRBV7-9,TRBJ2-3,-,TGTGCCAGCAGCTTTCCGCCAGGGGGGAGCACAGATACGCAGTATTTT,CASSFPPGGSTDTQYF
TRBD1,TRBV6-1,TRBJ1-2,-,TGTGCCAGCACTGACCAGGACAGGGGCGTTAACTATGGCTACACCTTC,CASTDQDRGVNYGYTF
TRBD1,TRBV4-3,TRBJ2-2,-,TGCGCCAGCAGCCAAGAGCAGGGGGCAAACGGGGAGCTGTTTTTT,CASSQEQGANGELFF
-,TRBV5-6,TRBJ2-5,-,TGTGCCAGCAGCTTTAAAGAGACCCAGTACTTC,CASSFKETQYF
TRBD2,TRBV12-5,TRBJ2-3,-,TGTGCTAGTGGTTTGGGAGCGGGAAACACAGATACGCAGTATTTT,CASGLGAGNTDTQYF
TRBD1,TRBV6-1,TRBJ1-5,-,TGTGCCAGCAGTGCCGTGGACAGGGGGTCTCAGCCCCAGCATTTT,CASSAVDRGSQPQHF
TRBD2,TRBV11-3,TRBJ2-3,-,TGTGCCAGCAGCGTCGCTAGCGGGCGGCAGTATTTT,CASSVASGRQYF
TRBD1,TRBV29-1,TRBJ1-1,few,TGCAGCGTTGCGGGACAGGCTACTGAAGCTTTCTTT,CSVAGQATEAFF
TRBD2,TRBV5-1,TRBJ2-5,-,TGCGCCAGCAGCCTCGGACTAGCGGGTGAGGAGACCCAGTACTTC,CASSLGLAGEETQYF
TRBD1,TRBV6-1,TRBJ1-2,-,TGTGCCAGCAGGGGACAGGCCGAGTACTATGGCTACACCTTC,CASRGQAEYYGYTF
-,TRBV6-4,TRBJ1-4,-,TGTGCCAGCAGTCCTTATCGCAAACTGTTTTTT,CASSPYRKLFF
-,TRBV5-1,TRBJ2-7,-,TGCGCCAGCAGCTTGGAGCACGAGCAGTACTTC,CASSLEHEQYF
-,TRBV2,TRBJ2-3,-,TGTGCCAGCAGTGAAGCGCCGGGCCTCCCCACAGATACGCAGTATTTT,CASSEAPGLPTDTQYF
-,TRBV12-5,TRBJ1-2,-,TGTGCTAGTGGTTTGGACGAAGGAGGGGGCTATGGCTACACCTTC,CASGLDEGGGYGYTF
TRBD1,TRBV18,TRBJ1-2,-,TGTGCCAGCTCACCACAGGGGGCGGACTATGGCTACACCTTC,CASSPQGADYGYTF
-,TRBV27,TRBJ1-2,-,TGTGCCAGCAGTTTATCGATAAGTCGGGACCTCTATGGCTACACCTTC,CASSLSISRDLYGYTF
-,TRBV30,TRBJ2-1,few,TGTGCCTGCACCCCCGGGACCGGCCTAGCGAGCCACTACAATGAGCAGTTCTTC,CACTPGTGLASHYNEQFF
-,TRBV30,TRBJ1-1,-,TGTGCCTGGAGGGGGCGCACTGAAGCTTTCTTT,CAWRGRTEAFF
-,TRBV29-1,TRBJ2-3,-,TGCAGCGTTGAAGTATCGGGCACAGATACGCAGTATTTT,CSVEVSGTDTQYF
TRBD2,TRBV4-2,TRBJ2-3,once,TGTGCCAGCTCGACTAGCGGGAGTTCAGATACGCAGTATTTT,CASSTSGSSDTQYF
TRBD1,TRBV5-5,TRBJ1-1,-,TGTGCCAGCAGCTTCACAGGGGGTCGGACTGAAGCTTTCTTT,CASSFTGGRTEAFF
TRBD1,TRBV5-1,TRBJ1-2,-,TGCGCCAGCAGCCCAGACAGGGAACGGGCCTATGGCTACACCTTC,CASSPDRERAYGYTF
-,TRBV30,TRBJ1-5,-,TGTGCCTGGAGGGGCCAACACAATCAGCCCCAGCATTTT,CAWRGQHNQPQHF
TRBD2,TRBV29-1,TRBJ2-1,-,TGCAGCGTTCAAAGGGCGGGAGTCTCCTCCTACAATGAGCAGTTCTTC,CSVQRAGVSSYNEQFF
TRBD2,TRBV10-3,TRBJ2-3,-,TGTGCCACCGGACTAGCGGACACAGATACGCAGTATTTT,CATGLADTDTQYF
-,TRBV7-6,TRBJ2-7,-,TGTGCCAGCAGCTTAGCGCTTAGCGGCGCCTACGAGCAGTACTTC,CASSLALSGAYEQYF
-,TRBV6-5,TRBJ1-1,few,TGTGCCAGCAGTTTACAGGGTTCCACTGAAGCTTTCTTT,CASSLQGSTEAFF
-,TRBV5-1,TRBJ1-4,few,TGCGCCAGCATGTCGAAGGGGGGTAGGAGTGAAAAACTGTTTTTT,CASMSKGGRSEKLFF
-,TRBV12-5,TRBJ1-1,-,TGTGCTAGTGGTTGGGGAAACATGAACACTGAAGCTTTCTTT,CASGWGNMNTEAFF
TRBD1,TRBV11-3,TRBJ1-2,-,TGTGCCAGCAGCTCAGGACAGGGGGCCTATGGCTACACCTTC,CASSSGQGAYGYTF
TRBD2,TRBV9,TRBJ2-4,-,TGTGCCAGCAGCGTACGTTCTAGCGGAAACATTCAGTACTTC,CASSVRSSGNIQYF
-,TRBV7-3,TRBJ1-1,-,TGTGCCAGCAGCTTCGGGTTGAAGGACACTGAAGCTTTCTTT,CASSFGLKDTEAFF
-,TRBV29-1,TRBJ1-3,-,TGCAGCGTTGAAGTTTTAGGGTATGGCGCGAACTCTGGAAACACCATATATTTT,CSVEVLGYGANSGNTIYF
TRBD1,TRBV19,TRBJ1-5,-,TGTGCCAGTAGTATAGCCTCGGGACAGACAGAGCGTCAGCCCCAGCATTTT,CASSIASGQTERQPQHF
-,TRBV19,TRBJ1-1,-,TGTGCCAGTAGTATAGATCCCCGGGTTTCGAACACTGAAGCTTTCTTT,CASSIDPRVSNTEAFF
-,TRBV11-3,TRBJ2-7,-,TGTGCCAGCAGCTTTCCCACACAGGGAGGTGAGCAGTACTTC,CASSFPTQGGEQYF
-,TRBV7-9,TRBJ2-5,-,TGTGCCAGCAGCTCCGCGGAGGAGACCCAGTACTTC,CASSSAEETQYF
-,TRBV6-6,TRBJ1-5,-,TGTGCCAGCAGTGGAGGATCGGGACGTAGACAGCCCCAGCATTTT,CASSGGSGRRQPQHF
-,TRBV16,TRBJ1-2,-,TGTGCCAGCAGCCAATCACCCAACAGCTATGGCTACACCTTC,CASSQSPNSYGYTF
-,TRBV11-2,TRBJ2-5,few,TGTGCCAGCAGCATCCCCGTGACCCGGCGTAGGGGCCCCCAGTACTTC,CASSIPVTRRRGPQYF
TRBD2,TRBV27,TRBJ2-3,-,TGTGCCAGCAGTATGGGTAGCGGGAGGGAGGGCACAGATACGCAGTATTTT,CASSMGSGREGTDTQYF
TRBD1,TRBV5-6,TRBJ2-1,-,TGTGCCAGCAGGATGGGACAGGGAAATTACAATGAGCAGTTCTTC,CASRMGQGNYNEQFF
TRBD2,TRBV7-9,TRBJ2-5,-,TGTGCCAGCAGCCGTAGCGGGCGAAAAGAGACCCAGTACTTC,CASSRSGRKETQYF
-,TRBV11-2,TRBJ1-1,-,TGTGCCAGCAGAGGGATTAGGAGGAACACTGAAGCTTTCTTT,CASRGIRRNTEAFF
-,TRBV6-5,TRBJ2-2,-,TGTGCCAGCAGTTACTCGACAAGGGGGGAGCTGTTTTTT,CASSYSTRGELFF
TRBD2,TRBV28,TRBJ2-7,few,TGTGCCAGCAGTTACCCCCCACTATATAGCGGGAGAGGGGGGTACGAGCAGTACTTC,CASSYPPLYSGRGGYEQYF
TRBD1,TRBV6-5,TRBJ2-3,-,TGTGCCAGCAGTTACCGGACAGGAGGCACAGATACGCAGTATTTT,CASSYRTGGTDTQYF
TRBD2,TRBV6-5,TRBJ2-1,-,TGTGCCAGCAGCCTAGCGGGGGATTACAATGAGCAGTTCTTC,CASSLAGDYNEQFF
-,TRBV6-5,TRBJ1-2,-,TGTGCCAGCAGAGGCCGGGACTATGGCTACACCTTC,CASRGRDYGYTF
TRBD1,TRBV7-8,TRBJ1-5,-,TGTGCCAGCAGCTCGGGGACAGGGGTCTACCAGCCCCAGCATTTT,CASSSGTGVYQPQHF
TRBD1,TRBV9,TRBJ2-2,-,TGTGCCAGCAGCGTAGGCCCAGGGGGCCCCGGGGAGCTGTTTTTT,CASSVGPGGPGELFF